This T cell receptor beta chain was recorded in a study of cytomegalovirus exposure and HLA in healthy donors. Across the whole study: Earlier, 150 million to 200 million T cells were analyzed, and some 120 million unique TCR beta sequences were found among them. Findings of the study overall: Rare TCR sequences predominated, though certain public TCRs were found in many donors. Some highly shared sequence variants likely arose as a pipeline artifact.

A word on this clone: Its cognate antigen is unknown.

Researchers ran the PCR with 60 Vbeta and 13 Jbeta primers. In the original analysis: In a later analysis, of around 85 million unique beta chains, about 11 million appeared in at least two donors. Using immunoSEQ multiplex PCR, the repertoire was profiled, and TCRdb retains in-frame clones only, with some absent. V and J calls and clone size are those listed in that table; D and trimming were worked out from the DNA. The sample carries tens of thousands of clones, around 74% recorded once. The CDR3 contains 14 residues. The germline V and J ends were trimmed by 1 base and 6 bases, with 13 bases remaining between them. In germline, CDR1 is SGHNT, CDR2 YYREEE (reference sequence).

The TCR originated in a male donor in good health and CMV-seropositive. J is TRBJ1-1 and V is TRBV5-4; perhaps TRBD1 as D (5 bases). The material sequenced was PBMCs. The CDR3 loop is CASSLWSGLAEAFF. CDR3 nucleotide sequence: TGTGCCAGCAGCTTGTGGTCAGGGTTAGCTGAAGCTTTCTTT.